What follows describes a single T cell receptor beta chain. The data originate from a study of blood T cells in healthy people across ages. The second PCR ran about 7 to 12 cycles with a sample-barcoded 5' primer and J-beta primers. TCRdb used MiXCR to reprocess the 5' RACE reads, holding one entry per CDR3 protein. The profile shows roughly 2 million distinct CDR3 sequences, about 50% of them singletons. Healthy individuals of Caucasian origin from Russia, aged 6 to 90, served as donors. The extraction recovered at least 6 micrograms of total RNA per sample. The clonotype was recovered from a woman in her thirties or forties in good health. Sequenced: blood.

The CDR3 DNA reads TGCGCCAGCAGCCAAGGGACAGGGAACACCTACGAGCAGTACTTC. It codes for CASSQGTGNTYEQYF. The chain couples TRBV4-1 to TRBJ2-5; 8 bases are a match to TRBD1. The J call may be mistaken, given a closer DNA end match to TRBJ2-7. This CDR3 region has 15 residues. Looked up from germline, CDR1 is MGHRA and CDR2 is YSYEKL.